Here is one T cell receptor (beta chain) with its context. Its target is unknown. Produced via immunoSEQ multiplex PCR; TCRdb's table is partial and in-frame only. The sample lists some 20,000 clones, around 91% occurring once. The data derive from a study of PD-L1 blockade in urothelial cancer. Across the whole study: Male sex and bladder-origin urothelial cancer were recorded for about 85% of the roughly 30 patients. Patients had been given 0 to 3 earlier chemotherapy regimens. Study results and limitations: Tumor-associated clones in the blood of durable-benefit patients grew more at 3 weeks.

Time point described: pretreatment peripheral blood. This sample comprised PBMCs, obtained around atezolizumab (anti-PD-L1) treatment. The clonotype was recovered from a man between 65 and 85 years old with urothelial cancer.

CDR3 nucleotide sequence: TGTGCCAGCAACTCACAGGGATCTGGAAACACCATATATTTT. This translates into CASNSQGSGNTIYF. This chain links TRBV9 with TRBJ1-3, with D tentatively TRBD1 (6 bases). Germline loops: CDR1 SGDLS, CDR2 YYNGEE. The germline V and J ends were trimmed by 6 bases and 1 base, with 11 bases remaining between them. This CDR3 has 14 amino acids. Based on the CDR3 plus reference TRBV9 and TRBJ1-3, the full variable domain is DSGVTQTPKHLITATGQRVTLRCSPRSGDLSVYWYQQSLDQGLQFLIQYYNGEERAKGNILERFSAQQFPDLHSELNLSSLELGDSALYFCASNSQGSGNTIYFGEGSWLTVV.